The 32 T cell receptor beta chains reported below all come from one sample, sequenced in a study of cytomegalovirus exposure and HLA in healthy donors. The table came from immunoSEQ multiplex PCR; TCRdb's copy has only in-frame clones and leaves some out. The data hold 200,000 to 250,000 clones, with approximately 80% observed a single time. The sequencing sample was made of PBMCs. The receptors stem from a woman under 40 in good health and CMV-seropositive.

The chain is built from TRBV5-1 and TRBJ2-5; D is possibly TRBD1 (7 bases). Trimming stripped 2 bases from V and 4 bases from J, with 12 bases between. Germline CDR1 and CDR2: SGHRS and YFSETQ. The CDR3 covers 14 residues. This chain's CDR3 is CASSFNRGGETQYF. CDR3 DNA: TGCGCCAGCAGCTTCAACAGGGGAGGAGAGACCCAGTACTTC.

The chain recombines TRBV30 with TRBJ2-2; TRBD1 or TRBD2 may be the D gene (5 bases each). The V gene's germline CDR1 is GTSNPN and CDR2 SVGIG (reference sequence). V lost 5 bases and J 6 bases, leaving 13 bases between the germline ends. The CDR3 extends over 13 amino acids. CDR3: CAWRRGTAGELFF. CDR3 sequence (DNA): TGTGCCTGGCGCCGGGGCACGGCCGGGGAGCTGTTTTTT. The full variable domain, rest sourced from reference TRBV30 and TRBJ2-2, is SQTIHQWPATLVQPVGSPLSLECTVEGTSNPNLYWYRQAAGRGLQLLFYSVGIGQISSEVPQNLSASRPQDRQFILSSKKLLLSDSGFYLCAWRRGTAGELFFGEGSRLTVL.

The rearrangement uses TRBV7-3 and TRBJ1-2, with TRBD1 as a possible D gene (6 bases). Trimming left V 5 bases short and J 4 bases short, with 11 bases between. Germline values: CDR1 SGHTA, CDR2 FQGTGA. The CDR3 has 13 amino acids. The CDR3 sequence: CASSPTGSYGYTF. The CDR3 DNA is TGTGCCAGCAGCCCCACAGGGTCCTATGGCTACACCTTC.

The chain links TRBV19 to TRBJ1-2; 10 bases are a match to TRBD1. The CDR3 has 15 amino acids. With 1 base clipped from V and 7 bases from J, the junction kept 6 bases outside the gene matches. The germline CDR1 and CDR2 sequences are LNHDA and SQIVND (reference sequence). The CDR3 nucleotides are TGTGCCAGTAGTATAGTGGGTTGGGACAGGGGTGGCTACACCTTC. Translated, it gives CASSIVGWDRGGYTF.

The V gene is TRBV14, the J gene TRBJ2-2; 9 nucleotides line up with TRBD1. Germline CDR1 reads SGHDN; CDR2 reads FVKESK. With V trimmed by 4 bases and J by 2 bases, 5 bases remained unmatched. The CDR3 spans 16 residues. The CDR3 nucleotides read TGTGCCAGCAGCCTACCGGGACAGGGAAACACCGGGGAGCTGTTTTTT. It specifies CASSLPGQGNTGELFF. Looking up the rest from reference TRBV14 and TRBJ2-2 gives the full variable domain: EAGVTQFPSHSVIEKGQTVTLRCDPISGHDNLYWYRRVMGKEIKFLLHFVKESKQDESGMPNNRFLAERTGGTYSTLKVQPAELEDSGVYFCASSLPGQGNTGELFFGEGSRLTVL.

In nucleotides, the CDR3 is TGTGCCAGCAGTTACGTGGGGGGCAGATACTACGAGCAGTACTTC. As protein: CASSYVGGRYYEQYF. This chain links TRBV6-5 with TRBJ2-7; tentatively, D is TRBD1 or TRBD2 (6 bases each). Deletions cut 2 bases from V and 3 bases from J, with 14 bases between. CDR1 MNHEY and CDR2 SVGAGI come from the germline V gene. The CDR3 covers 15 residues.

The chain carries TRBV28 and TRBJ1-4; 7 bases are shared with TRBD1. Germline CDR1 is MDHEN and CDR2 is SYDVKM. The CDR3 runs 18 residues. Trimming took 5 bases from V and 0 from J; bases not matched to a gene: 12. The CDR3 sequence: CASSMIGPGTATNEKLFF. Here the CDR3 DNA reads TGTGCCAGCAGTATGATCGGGCCGGGGACAGCAACTAATGAAAAACTGTTTTTT.

The chain combines TRBV2 with TRBJ2-2, with D perhaps matching TRBD1 (5 bases). The V gene's germline CDR1 is SNHLY and CDR2 FYNNEI. V was clipped by 4 bases and J by 4 bases, with 10 bases between them. This CDR3 comprises 14 residues. CDR3 nucleotide sequence: TGTGCCAGCAGTGGATACAGGAGCACCGGGGAGCTGTTTTTT. Translation gives CASSGYRSTGELFF.

This rearrangement joins TRBV2 to TRBJ1-2; 8 positions match TRBD1. V shed 2 bases and J 4 bases; nucleotides not matched to a gene: 6. Germline CDR1 and CDR2: SNHLY and FYNNEI. The CDR3 is made up of 15 amino acids. The CDR3 nucleotides read TGTGCCAGCAGTGAACGGGACAGGAGCCCCTATGGCTACACCTTC. Translating gives CASSERDRSPYGYTF.

The rearrangement uses TRBV28 and TRBJ2-7; 9 bases align to TRBD1. Germline V CDR1 and CDR2: MDHEN, SYDVKM. The J segment lost 7 bases and the V segment lost 4 bases, leaving 14 bases of the junction unmatched. This CDR3 spans 16 amino acids. The CDR3 DNA follows: TGTGCCAGCAGTTCGGGACAGGGCGGTTTATCCGGGGAGCAGTACTTC. This sequence encodes CASSSGQGGLSGEQYF.

The chain combines TRBV29-1 with TRBJ2-1, with D possibly being TRBD2 (6 bases). V was clipped by 7 bases and J by 6 bases, with 13 bases between them. This CDR3 contains 12 residues. Germline V lookup: CDR1 SQVTM, CDR2 ANQGSEA. CDR3 nucleotides: TGCAGCGGCTACCGGGACTTCAATGAGCAGTTCTTC. As protein: CSGYRDFNEQFF.

The chain carries TRBV7-9 and TRBJ2-1, with TRBD2 as a possible D gene (5 bases). The V end was cut by 5 bases, the J end by 4 bases, with 12 bases between. The V gene's germline CDR1 is SEHNR and CDR2 FQNEAQ (reference sequence). The CDR3 consists of 14 residues. CDR3 nucleotide sequence: TGTGCCAGCAGCAAAACTAGTTCATACAATGAGCAGTTCTTC. Encoded protein: CASSKTSSYNEQFF.

This clone turned up a few times. Here the CDR3 reads CASSLEGQGNEKLFF. The CDR3 DNA follows: TGCGCCAGCAGCTTGGAGGGACAGGGGAATGAAAAACTGTTTTTT. The V and J genes are TRBV5-1 and TRBJ1-4, with 10 bases identical to TRBD1. Germline CDR1 is SGHRS and CDR2 is YFSETQ. The V and J ends lost 0 bases and 5 bases, in that order; junction bases with no gene match: 1. This CDR3 contains 15 residues.

V is TRBV4-1 and J is TRBJ1-5; D is ambiguous. The CDR3 extends over 17 amino acids. Per the germline V gene, CDR1 is MGHRA and CDR2 is YSYEKL. Trimming left V 0 bases short and J 1 base short, with 13 bases between. DNA for the CDR3: TGCGCCAGCAGCCAAGAAAGTGGTGGCAGGAGCAATCAGCCCCAGCATTTT. The encoded protein is CASSQESGGRSNQPQHF.

The chain is built from TRBV6-5 and TRBJ2-7, with a weak D call TRBD1 (6 bases). The germline gives CDR1 MNHEY, CDR2 SVGAGI. This CDR3 contains 14 residues. V was trimmed by 5 bases and J by 0 bases, leaving 11 bases between them. CDR3 protein: CASSKETGSYEQYF. In DNA form, the CDR3 reads TGTGCCAGCAGTAAGGAGACAGGCTCCTACGAGCAGTACTTC.

The rearrangement uses TRBV6-6 and TRBJ1-1; D ambiguous. The V end lost 2 bases, the J end lost 1 base, and 2 bases lay between the germline ends. CDR1 MNHNY and CDR2 SVGAGI come from the germline V gene (reference sequence). The CDR3 spans 12 residues. CDR3 coding DNA: TGTGCCAGCAGTTACCCGAACACTGAAGCTTTCTTT. Its translation is CASSYPNTEAFF.

This clone was recorded once. This sequence joins TRBV5-4 and TRBJ2-2, with D perhaps TRBD1 or TRBD2 (5 bases each). V was cut by 2 bases and J by 7 bases, with 18 bases left in between. This CDR3 is 16 amino acids long. Germline CDR1 and CDR2: SGHNT and YYREEE (reference sequence). CDR3 sequence reads: CASSFYRGQVGGELFF. The CDR3 DNA follows: TGTGCCAGCAGCTTCTACCGGGGCCAAGTGGGCGGGGAGCTGTTTTTT.

V is TRBV27 and J is TRBJ1-4, with D unresolved. Trimming removed 5 bases at V and 4 bases at J, with 8 bases between. Germline CDR1 reads MNHEY; CDR2 reads SMNVEV (reference sequence). The length of the CDR3 is 13 residues. The CDR3: CASSPFINEKLFF. The CDR3 bases are TGTGCCAGCAGTCCCTTCATTAATGAAAAACTGTTTTTT.

Comment on this clone: The sample holds other DNA sequences that translate to the same CDR3. The chain uses TRBV5-6 and TRBJ1-1; no clear D. Germline V gene sequence: CDR1 SGHDT, CDR2 YYEEEE. V was cut by 4 bases and J by 0 bases, with 7 bases left in between. The CDR3 sequence is 13 residues long. Written as DNA, the CDR3 is TGTGCCAGCAGCCTGGGTATGAACACTGAAGCTTTCTTT. It specifies CASSLGMNTEAFF. Together with reference TRBV5-6 and TRBJ1-1, the CDR3 gives the full variable domain: DAGVTQSPTHLIKTRGQQVTLRCSPKSGHDTVSWYQQALGQGPQFIFQYYEEEERQRGNFPDRFSGHQFPNYSSELNVNALLLGDSALYLCASSLGMNTEAFFGQGTRLTVV.

The CDR3: CASRAIPAGYGYTF. In DNA, the CDR3 is TGTGCCAGCAGGGCAATACCTGCGGGGTATGGCTACACCTTC. The gene calls are TRBV21-1 and TRBJ1-2. TRBV21-1 is given as a pseudogene. This CDR3 comprises 14 residues.

A note on this clone: A read error may account for a junction end that differs from germline. In nucleotides, the CDR3 is TGTGCCAGCAGTTTAGCGGGGGAGACCCAGTACTTC. Translated, it gives CASSLAGETQYF. The rearrangement uses TRBV7-9 and TRBJ2-5; 8 bases are shared with TRBD2. CDR3 size: 12 residues. Germline-derived CDR1 and CDR2 are SEHNR and FQNEAQ (reference sequence). The complete variable domain, with remaining parts taken from reference TRBV7-9 and TRBJ2-5, reads DTGVSQNPRHKITKRGQNVTFRCDPISEHNRLYWYRQTLGQGPEFLTYFQNEAQLEKSRLLSDRFSAERPKGSFSTLEIQRTEQGDSAMYLCASSLAGETQYFGPGTRLLVL.

The table lists this clone with a few counts. This chain uses TRBV15 with TRBJ2-4, with TRBD1 identical over 10 bases. Germline lookup yields CDR1 LNHNV and CDR2 YYDKDF (reference sequence). This CDR3 has 16 amino acids. V shed 6 bases, J shed 4 bases, and the junction held 9 bases outside the gene matches. The CDR3 protein is CATRPDAGQGKNIQYF. The CDR3 region has the DNA TGTGCCACCAGACCAGACGCGGGACAGGGGAAAAACATTCAGTACTTC. Together with reference TRBV15 and TRBJ2-4, the CDR3 gives the full variable domain: DAMVIQNPRYQVTQFGKPVTLSCSQTLNHNVMYWYQQKSSQAPKLLFHYYDKDFNNEADTPDNFQSRRPNTSFCFLDIRSPGLGDTAMYLCATRPDAGQGKNIQYFGAGTRLSVL.

The V and J genes are TRBV25-1 and TRBJ2-2; D gene uncertain. This CDR3 has 14 amino acids. Germline CDR1 reads MGHDK; CDR2 reads SYGVNS. V was clipped by 5 bases and J by 6 bases, with 13 bases between them. The CDR3 here is CASSKNREAGELFF. The CDR3 nucleotides read TGTGCCAGCAGTAAAAATCGAGAGGCCGGGGAGCTGTTTTTT.

The J gene is TRBJ2-7, the V gene TRBV27; D unclear. Germline values: CDR1 MNHEY, CDR2 SMNVEV (reference sequence). The CDR3 is 12 amino acids. The germline V and J ends were trimmed by 6 bases and 6 bases, with 12 bases remaining between them. The CDR3 DNA reads TGTGCCAGCAGCGACAACCCAGGCGAGCAGTACTTC. Its translation: CASSDNPGEQYF.

V is TRBV5-1 and J is TRBJ1-1; D gene unclear. Germline-derived CDR1 and CDR2 are SGHRS and YFSETQ. This CDR3 spans 14 amino acids. Trimming cost V 0 bases and J 11 bases, with 17 bases left between them. The CDR3 coding sequence is TGCGCCAGCAGCTTGGTTCAGGATATTGGTGTCGCTTTCTTT. It specifies CASSLVQDIGVAFF.

This chain joins TRBV11-1 and TRBJ1-2, with a tentative D call TRBD1 (5 bases). V was trimmed by 2 bases and J by 0 bases, leaving 7 bases between them. The CDR3 extends over 14 amino acids. Per the germline V gene, CDR1 is SGHAT and CDR2 is FQDESV (reference sequence). The CDR3 sequence is CASSLTGSNYGYTF. The CDR3 bases are TGTGCCAGCAGCTTAACAGGTTCTAACTATGGCTACACCTTC. The full variable domain, rest sourced from reference TRBV11-1 and TRBJ1-2, is EAEVAQSPRYKITEKSQAVAFWCDPISGHATLYWYRQILGQGPELLVQFQDESVVDDSQLPKDRFSAERLKGVDSTLKIQPAELGDSAMYLCASSLTGSNYGYTFGSGTRLTVV.

The chain is built from TRBV30 and TRBJ1-1; D remains ambiguous. Trimming took 3 bases from V and 3 from J, leaving 17 bases between them. The CDR3 has 15 amino acids. The germline gives CDR1 GTSNPN, CDR2 SVGIG (reference sequence). The chain's CDR3 is CAWRRSEGSDTEAFF. Here the CDR3 DNA reads TGTGCCTGGAGAAGATCAGAGGGTTCCGACACTGAAGCTTTCTTT. Together with reference TRBV30 and TRBJ1-1, the CDR3 gives the full variable domain: SQTIHQWPATLVQPVGSPLSLECTVEGTSNPNLYWYRQAAGRGLQLLFYSVGIGQISSEVPQNLSASRPQDRQFILSSKKLLLSDSGFYLCAWRRSEGSDTEAFFGQGTRLTVV.

This chain connects TRBV30 to TRBJ1-1; unclear D gene. The length of the CDR3 is 13 residues. Trimming left V 4 bases short and J 13 bases short, with 22 bases between. In germline, CDR1 is GTSNPN, CDR2 SVGIG (reference sequence). The CDR3 region is CAWTIGVIGIVFF. Written as DNA, the CDR3 is TGTGCCTGGACCATCGGGGTTATCGGCATCGTTTTCTTT. The full variable domain, rest sourced from reference TRBV30 and TRBJ1-1, is SQTIHQWPATLVQPVGSPLSLECTVEGTSNPNLYWYRQAAGRGLQLLFYSVGIGQISSEVPQNLSASRPQDRQFILSSKKLLLSDSGFYLCAWTIGVIGIVFFGQGTRLTVV.

The V call is TRBV9, the J call TRBJ1-2; D possibly corresponds to TRBD1 (6 bases). Germline loops: CDR1 SGDLS, CDR2 YYNGEE. With 4 bases removed from V and 2 bases from J, the gap between germline ends came to 15 bases. This CDR3 is built from 15 residues. Here the CDR3 reads CASSFRTVLNYGYTF. The DNA of the CDR3 is TGTGCCAGCAGCTTTCGGACAGTGCTCAACTATGGCTACACCTTC.

This chain joins TRBV6-5 and TRBJ2-7, with D unresolved. CDR1 MNHEY and CDR2 SVGAGI come from the germline V gene. V lost 5 bases, J lost 0 bases, and 8 bases lay in between. The length of the CDR3 is 13 residues. CDR3 DNA: TGTGCCAGCAGTCAAATCCACTCCTACGAGCAGTACTTC. This gives the protein CASSQIHSYEQYF.

The chain uses TRBV5-6 and TRBJ1-1; no firm D call. The CDR3 length is 16 residues. Germline loops: CDR1 SGHDT, CDR2 YYEEEE. Deletions cut 2 bases from V and 2 bases from J, with 16 bases between. The CDR3 region has the DNA TGTGCCAGCAGCTTTGGAACCGAGCCGCCCAACACTGAAGCTTTCTTT. This codes for CASSFGTEPPNTEAFF.

This clone was seen only once. The chain combines TRBV4-3 with TRBJ1-2; D remains ambiguous. Trimming took off 4 bases at V and 2 bases at J, with 8 bases between the two ends. This CDR3 contains 13 residues. Looked up from germline, CDR1 is LGHNA and CDR2 is YSLEER. The CDR3 is CASSLGENYGYTF. As DNA, the CDR3 is TGCGCCAGCAGCCTCGGCGAAAACTATGGCTACACCTTC.